This T cell receptor beta chain was obtained from a study of human T cells and chemical hapten exposure (dated by TCRdb to the early 2020s). About the study as a whole: For sensitization, 2% DPC in acetone was applied to a 2 cm by 2 cm area of upper inner arm skin. Weekly therapeutic DPC doses were additionally applied to the scalp of patients throughout the roughly 23-week study period. Patch testing was done on the upper back using Finn chambers containing 0.01% DPC, and results were scored after 6 days according to International Contact Dermatitis Research Group standards. Most of the patients in the cohort were female, and the cohort covered alopecia areata with under or over 50% scalp involvement, alopecia totalis and alopecia universalis. The libraries were sequenced as a pool, and the TCR yield per sample differed mostly because of small variations in library volumes within the pool. Peripheral blood TCR repertoire changes were tracked in vivo in alopecia patients during primary and secondary sensitization to the hapten diphenylcyclopropenone (DPC). Blood was sampled from patients pre-sensitization (week 0) and at 2, 6 and about 24 weeks after DPC sensitization. Twenty-nine alopecia patients provided blood for TCR sequencing at one to four time points (pre-sensitization, 2, 6 and 24 weeks). Results the study describes overall, beyond this receptor: Alopecia, a presumed autoimmune disease, was present in all patients, so the immune response of the patients might differ from that of healthy individuals. Compared with pre-sensitization or healthy control sets, expanded TCRs formed significantly more large CDR3 similarity clusters, which is consistent with antigen-driven responses. DPC sensitization did not change the number of TCRs with a frequency above 1 in 1000, and there was no evidence of changes in global repertoire structure. After repeated subsampling, changes were observed in the strength of the expansion versus patch-test correlation and in the threshold at which the correlation became significant. The number of PT1 expanded TCRs positively correlated with patch test score, significant at thresholds 8, 16 and 32 but not 4.

The CDR3 has 16 amino acids, counting the end cysteine and phenylalanine. The entry retains the CDR3 DNA only, 48 bases that are in frame from base 1. Trimming removed 6 bases from V and 7 bases from J; the gene matches leave 14 bases unexplained. This specimen's time point label, per the study, means: patch test 2, 6 weeks after DPC sensitization. Explained via the paper, the treatment or condition label denotes: therapeutic diphenylcyclopropenone sensitization with weekly scalp DPC. Blood at each patch-test visit was drawn before the patch test was applied. Eligible patients were aged 18 to 70, diagnosed with alopecia, deemed suitable for DPC therapy, and excluded if pregnant. Total RNA was extracted from unfractionated whole blood collected in Tempus Blood RNA tubes. Worth noting for this clonotype: The antigen it recognizes is unknown. Base quality data are lacking; no much larger clone is found one base away.

The library was produced with RACE. The reads were generated on a NextSeq 500. During library preparation, unique molecular identifiers were attached to individual cDNA molecules so that TCRs could be counted quantitatively and reproducibly. Both TCR alpha and TCR beta chains were sequenced from each blood RNA sample. In the source study's methods: The median number of TCRs per sample was over 95,000, ranging from 23,224 to 690,600. The Decombinator software suite was used to annotate the V, J and CDR3 of the TCR reads. To make PS versus PT1 abundance plots, every sample was subsampled to the same number of TCRs (28,000). TCRs were defined as expanded if absent before sensitization and observed at least eight times at the 2-week time point. TCRdb's own reprocessing of the public reads used fastp at Q25 and MiXCR and kept productive beta chains. Records with the same CDR3 protein are collapsed into one entry carrying the most frequent genes and DNA. The V and J calls shown here were made by TCRdb, not taken from the authors' results. For this sample the table gives approximately 28,000 distinct CDR3 sequences, of which around a tenth were detected only once. Approximately 6.9% of the sample belongs to the ten largest clones.

The material was whole blood, obtained in connection with sensitization to the hapten diphenylcyclopropenone (DPC). This sequence originates from a man aged 25 to 40 with alopecia areata. Some clones in this sample may be carry-over from other donors' samples. The rearranged chain carries TRBV12-3 or TRBV12-4 and TRBJ1-5, with 8 middle bases fitting TRBD1. CDR3 reads: CASSDRLTGEGQPQHF. The sequenced DNA: TGTGCCAGCAGCGACCGATTGACAGGGGAGGGCCAGCCCCAGCATTTT.